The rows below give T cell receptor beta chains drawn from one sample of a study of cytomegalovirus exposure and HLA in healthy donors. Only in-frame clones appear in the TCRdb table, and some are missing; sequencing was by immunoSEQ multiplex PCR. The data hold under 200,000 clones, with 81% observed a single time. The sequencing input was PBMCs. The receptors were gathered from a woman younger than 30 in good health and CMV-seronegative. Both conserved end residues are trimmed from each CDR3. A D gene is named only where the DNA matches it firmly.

cdr3_aa: AISESRGAF; v_call: TRBV10-3; j_call: TRBJ1-1; d_call: -
cdr3_aa: ASSPGQGGSPLH; v_call: TRBV5-1; j_call: TRBJ1-6; d_call: TRBD1
cdr3_aa: ASSASGSSYNEQF; v_call: TRBV7-8; j_call: TRBJ2-1; d_call: -
cdr3_aa: ASSWRDRGWNEQF; v_call: TRBV5-1; j_call: TRBJ2-1; d_call: TRBD1
cdr3_aa: ASSEWSGGPGSTGELF; v_call: TRBV25-1; j_call: TRBJ2-2; d_call: TRBD2
cdr3_aa: ASSEYEGANTEAF; v_call: TRBV25-1; j_call: TRBJ1-1; d_call: TRBD1
cdr3_aa: ASSLRFGANVLT; v_call: TRBV28; j_call: TRBJ2-6; d_call: -
cdr3_aa: ASSESDRAYTDTQY; v_call: TRBV25-1; j_call: TRBJ2-3; d_call: TRBD1
cdr3_aa: SARDDIAQY; v_call: TRBV20-1; j_call: TRBJ2-5; d_call: -
cdr3_aa: SSSLAGLSTDTQY; v_call: TRBV7-9; j_call: TRBJ2-3; d_call: -
cdr3_aa: AWTGLAGETQY; v_call: TRBV30; j_call: TRBJ2-5; d_call: TRBD2
cdr3_aa: ASSVDIFANTEAF; v_call: TRBV6-1; j_call: TRBJ1-1; d_call: -
cdr3_aa: ASCSLAGNNEQF; v_call: TRBV18; j_call: TRBJ2-1; d_call: TRBD2
cdr3_aa: ASSLGGAGGTDTQY; v_call: TRBV11-2; j_call: TRBJ2-3; d_call: -
cdr3_aa: ASTRIGQGSYEQY; v_call: TRBV6-1; j_call: TRBJ2-7; d_call: -
cdr3_aa: ASSSTGGAYEQY; v_call: TRBV5-1; j_call: TRBJ2-7; d_call: TRBD1